This TCR beta chain was recovered during a study of blood T cell repertoires in COVID-19. The authors' processing: Estimates of nucleated cell counts were drawn from the amplification of reference gene primers. Method: immunoSEQ multiplex PCR; TCRdb's copy keeps in-frame clones and lacks some. The D gene and trimming were derived from the DNA, and the V and J assignments and clone size from that table. This table holds 150,000 to 200,000 clones, 75% to 90% found once. The material sequenced was peripheral blood. The TCR was taken from a woman between 40 and 50 years old with acute or convalescent COVID-19.

As DNA, the CDR3 is TGTGCCAGCAGCTTTGGATGGACAGGGAGTGGAAACACCATATATTTT. It encodes CASSFGWTGSGNTIYF. The chain couples TRBV5-4 to TRBJ1-3, with 8 bases fitting TRBD1. CDR3 size: 16 residues. Germline V gives CDR1 SGHNT, CDR2 YYREEE (reference sequence). V shed 2 bases and J 3 bases; nucleotides not matched to a gene: 7.